This T cell receptor beta chain was sequenced during a study of cytomegalovirus exposure and HLA in healthy donors. Trimming removed 4 bases from V and 1 base from J, with 15 bases in between. The CDR3 runs 16 residues. CDR1 is MGHRA and CDR2 is YSYEKL in the germline V gene. This PCR relied on a set of 60 Vbeta primers and 13 Jbeta primers. Generated by immunoSEQ multiplex PCR, the TCRdb table keeps only in-frame clones and is missing some. This sample carries approximately 170,000 clones, around 62% of them seen once, and the ten largest clones take 2.5% to 3.5%. V is TRBV4-1 and J is TRBJ2-3; no firm D call. This TCR derives from a man aged 35-49 years in good health and CMV-seronegative. Sequencing used PBMCs. The CDR3 sequence: CASSPYLEAGTDTQYF. The CDR3 region has the DNA TGCGCCAGCAGCCCGTACCTAGAAGCCGGCACAGATACGCAGTATTTT.